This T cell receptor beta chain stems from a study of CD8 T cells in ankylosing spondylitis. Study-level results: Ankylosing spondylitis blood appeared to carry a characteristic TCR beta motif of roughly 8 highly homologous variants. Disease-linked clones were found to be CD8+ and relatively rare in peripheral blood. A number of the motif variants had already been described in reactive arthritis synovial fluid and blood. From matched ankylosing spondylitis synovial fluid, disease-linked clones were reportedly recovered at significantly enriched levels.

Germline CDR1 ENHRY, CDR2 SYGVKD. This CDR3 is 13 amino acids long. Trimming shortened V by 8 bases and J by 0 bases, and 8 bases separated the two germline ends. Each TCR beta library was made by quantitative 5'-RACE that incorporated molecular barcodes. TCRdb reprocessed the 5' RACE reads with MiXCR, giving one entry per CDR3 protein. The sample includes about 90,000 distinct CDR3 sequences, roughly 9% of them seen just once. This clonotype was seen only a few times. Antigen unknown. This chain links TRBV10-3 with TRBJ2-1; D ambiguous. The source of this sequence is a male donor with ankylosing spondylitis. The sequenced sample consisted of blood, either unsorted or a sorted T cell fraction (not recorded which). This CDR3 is CAIGADSYNEQFF. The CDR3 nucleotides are TGTGCCATCGGTGCCGACTCCTACAATGAGCAGTTCTTC.